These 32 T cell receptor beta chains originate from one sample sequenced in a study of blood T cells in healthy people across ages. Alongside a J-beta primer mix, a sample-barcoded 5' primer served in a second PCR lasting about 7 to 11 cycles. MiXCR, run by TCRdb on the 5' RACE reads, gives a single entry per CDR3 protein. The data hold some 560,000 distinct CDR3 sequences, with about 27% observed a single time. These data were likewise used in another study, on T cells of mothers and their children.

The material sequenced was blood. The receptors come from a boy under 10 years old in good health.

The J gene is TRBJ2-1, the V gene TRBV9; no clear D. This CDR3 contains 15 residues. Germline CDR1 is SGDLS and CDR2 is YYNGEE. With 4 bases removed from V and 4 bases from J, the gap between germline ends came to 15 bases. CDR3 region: CASSPPIGSYNEQFF. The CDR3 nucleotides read TGTGCCAGCAGCCCCCCGATAGGGTCATACAATGAGCAGTTCTTC.

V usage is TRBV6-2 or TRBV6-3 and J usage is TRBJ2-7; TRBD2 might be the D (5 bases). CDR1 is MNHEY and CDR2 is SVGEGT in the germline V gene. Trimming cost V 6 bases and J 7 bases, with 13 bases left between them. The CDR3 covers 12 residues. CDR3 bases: TGTGCCAGCAGCTATCCGACGGGGGAGCAGTACTTC. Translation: CASSYPTGEQYF.

The CDR3 DNA is TGTGCCAGCAGCTTCGGCGGGCTTGGGGACTATGGCTACACCTTC. It codes for CASSFGGLGDYGYTF. The chain recombines TRBV7-9 with TRBJ1-2; D remains ambiguous. Deletions cut 3 bases from V and 3 bases from J, with 14 bases between. In germline, CDR1 is SEHNR, CDR2 FQNEAQ (reference sequence). The CDR3 consists of 15 residues.

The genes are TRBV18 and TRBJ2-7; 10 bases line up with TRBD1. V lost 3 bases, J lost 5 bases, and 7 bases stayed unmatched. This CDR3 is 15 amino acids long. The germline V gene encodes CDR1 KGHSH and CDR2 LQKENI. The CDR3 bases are TGTGCCAGCTCACCGCCGGGACAGGGGCACCACGAGCAGTACTTC. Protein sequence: CASSPPGQGHHEQYF.

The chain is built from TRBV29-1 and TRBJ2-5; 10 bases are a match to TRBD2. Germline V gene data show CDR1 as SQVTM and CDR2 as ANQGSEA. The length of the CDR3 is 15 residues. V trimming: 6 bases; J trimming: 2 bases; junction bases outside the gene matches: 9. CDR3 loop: CSVLAGTSAQETQYF. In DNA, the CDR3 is TGCAGCGTCCTCGCCGGGACTAGCGCACAAGAGACCCAGTACTTC.

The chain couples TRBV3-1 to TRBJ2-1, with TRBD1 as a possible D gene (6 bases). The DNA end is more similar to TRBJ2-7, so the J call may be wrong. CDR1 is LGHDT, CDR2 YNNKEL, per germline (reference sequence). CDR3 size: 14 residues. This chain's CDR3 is CASSPDSGGTEQYF. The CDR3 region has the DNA TGTGCCAGCAGCCCGGACAGCGGCGGTACGGAGCAGTACTTC.

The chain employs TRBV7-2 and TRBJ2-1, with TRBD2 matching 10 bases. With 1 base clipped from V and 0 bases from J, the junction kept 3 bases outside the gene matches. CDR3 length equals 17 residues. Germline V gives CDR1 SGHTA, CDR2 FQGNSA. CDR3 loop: CASSLVASGSSYNEQFF. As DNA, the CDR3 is TGTGCCAGCAGCTTAGTTGCTAGCGGGAGCTCCTACAATGAGCAGTTCTTC.

This CDR3 is CASSPITRNTEAFF. In nucleotides, the CDR3 is TGTGCCAGCTCACCGATTACTAGAAACACTGAAGCTTTCTTT. The V gene is TRBV18, the J gene TRBJ1-1; D remains ambiguous. Per the germline V gene, CDR1 is KGHSH and CDR2 is LQKENI. The CDR3 length is 14 residues. V lost 3 bases and J lost 2, with 10 bases in between.

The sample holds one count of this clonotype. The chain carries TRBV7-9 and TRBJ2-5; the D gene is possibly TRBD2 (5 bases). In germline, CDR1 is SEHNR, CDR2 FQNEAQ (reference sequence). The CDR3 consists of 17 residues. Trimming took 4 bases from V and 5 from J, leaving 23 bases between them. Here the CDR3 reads CASSYSMGTRTRETQYF. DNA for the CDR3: TGTGCCAGCAGCTATTCCATGGGAACTAGGACGAGGGAGACCCAGTACTTC. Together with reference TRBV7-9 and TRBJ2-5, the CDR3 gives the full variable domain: DTGVSQNPRHKITKRGQNVTFRCDPISEHNRLYWYRQTLGQGPEFLTYFQNEAQLEKSRLLSDRFSAERPKGSFSTLEIQRTEQGDSAMYLCASSYSMGTRTRETQYFGPGTRLLVL.

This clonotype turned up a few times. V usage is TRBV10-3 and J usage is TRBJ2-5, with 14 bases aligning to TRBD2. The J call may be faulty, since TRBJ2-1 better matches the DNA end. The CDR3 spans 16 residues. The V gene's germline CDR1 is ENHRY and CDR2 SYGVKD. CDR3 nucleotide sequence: TGTGCCATCAGTGAGTCGGGACTAGCGGGAGTAAATGAGCAGTTCTTC. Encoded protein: CAISESGLAGVNEQFF.

In DNA, the CDR3 is TGTGCCAGCAGTGACACCGACAGGGGCCCCAATCAGCCCCAGCATTTT. Its translation: CASSDTDRGPNQPQHF. V is TRBV6-4 and J is TRBJ1-5; 8 bases match TRBD1. Germline assignment: CDR1 MRHNA and CDR2 SNTAGT. The V and J ends lost 2 bases and 3 bases, in that order; junction bases with no gene match: 6. The CDR3 spans 16 residues.

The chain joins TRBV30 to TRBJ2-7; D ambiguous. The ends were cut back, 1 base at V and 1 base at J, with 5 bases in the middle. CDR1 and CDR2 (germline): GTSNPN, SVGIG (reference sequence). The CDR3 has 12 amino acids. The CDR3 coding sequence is TGTGCCTGGAGTGCGGAATCCTACGAGCAGTACTTC. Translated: CAWSAESYEQYF.

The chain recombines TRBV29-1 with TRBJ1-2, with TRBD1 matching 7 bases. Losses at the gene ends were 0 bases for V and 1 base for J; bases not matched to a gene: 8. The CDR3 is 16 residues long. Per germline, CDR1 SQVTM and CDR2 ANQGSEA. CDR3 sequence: CSVEEQTGNLNYGYTF. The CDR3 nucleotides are TGCAGCGTTGAAGAGCAGACAGGGAACCTTAACTATGGCTACACCTTC.

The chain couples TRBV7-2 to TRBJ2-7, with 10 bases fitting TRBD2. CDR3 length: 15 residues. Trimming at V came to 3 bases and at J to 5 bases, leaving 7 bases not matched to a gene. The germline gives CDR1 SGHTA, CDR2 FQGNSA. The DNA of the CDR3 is TGTGCCAGCAGCTTGGCTAGCGGGAGTTCCGACGAGCAGTACTTC. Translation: CASSLASGSSDEQYF.

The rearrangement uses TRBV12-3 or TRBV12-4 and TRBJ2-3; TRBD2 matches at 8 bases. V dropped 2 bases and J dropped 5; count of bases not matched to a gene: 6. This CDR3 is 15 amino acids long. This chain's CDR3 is CASSLSGGKGDTQYF. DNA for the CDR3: TGTGCCAGCAGTTTAAGCGGGGGAAAGGGAGATACGCAGTATTTT.

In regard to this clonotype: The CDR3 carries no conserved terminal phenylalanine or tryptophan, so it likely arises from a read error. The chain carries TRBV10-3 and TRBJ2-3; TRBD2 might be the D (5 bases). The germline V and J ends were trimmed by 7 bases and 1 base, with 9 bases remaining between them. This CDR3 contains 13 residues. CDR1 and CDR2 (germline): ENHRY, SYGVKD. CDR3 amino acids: CAINVRGTDTQYL. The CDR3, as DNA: TGTGCCATCAATGTGAGGGGCACAGATACGCAGTATCTT.

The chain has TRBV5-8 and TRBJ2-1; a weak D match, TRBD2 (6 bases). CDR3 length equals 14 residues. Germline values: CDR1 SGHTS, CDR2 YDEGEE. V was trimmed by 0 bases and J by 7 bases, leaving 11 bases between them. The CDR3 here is CASSLDGGRNEQFF. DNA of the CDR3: TGTGCCAGCAGCTTGGACGGGGGACGGAATGAGCAGTTCTTC.

The CDR3 sequence is CASSFLRTGLYNEQFF. CDR3 in DNA: TGTGCCAGCAGTTTTTTAAGGACTGGGCTCTACAATGAGCAGTTCTTC. V is TRBV6-5 and J is TRBJ2-1; D is perhaps TRBD2 (5 bases). Germline V CDR1 and CDR2: MNHEY, SVGAGI. V shed 4 bases and J shed 3 bases, with 16 bases lying between them. This CDR3 region has 16 residues.

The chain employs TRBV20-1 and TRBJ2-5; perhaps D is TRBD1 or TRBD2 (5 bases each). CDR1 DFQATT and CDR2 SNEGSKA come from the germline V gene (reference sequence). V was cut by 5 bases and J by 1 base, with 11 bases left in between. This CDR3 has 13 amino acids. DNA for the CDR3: TGCAGTGCTTCTTGGGACCTCCAAGAGACCCAGTACTTC. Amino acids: CSASWDLQETQYF.

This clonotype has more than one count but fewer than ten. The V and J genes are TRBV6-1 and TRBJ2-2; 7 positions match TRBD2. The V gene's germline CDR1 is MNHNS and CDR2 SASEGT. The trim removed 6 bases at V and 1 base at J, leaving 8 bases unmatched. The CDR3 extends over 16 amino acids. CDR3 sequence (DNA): TGTGCCAGCAGGTCTCTAGCGGCCAAGAACACCGGGGAGCTGTTTTTT. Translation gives CASRSLAAKNTGELFF.

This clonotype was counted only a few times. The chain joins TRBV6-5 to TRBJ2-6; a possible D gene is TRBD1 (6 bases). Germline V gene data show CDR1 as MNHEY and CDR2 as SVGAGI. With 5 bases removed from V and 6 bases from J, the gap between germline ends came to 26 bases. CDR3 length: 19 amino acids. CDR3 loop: CASSHHRANSLWVANVLTF. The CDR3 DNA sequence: TGTGCCAGCAGTCACCACAGGGCGAATAGCCTCTGGGTGGCCAACGTCCTGACTTTC.

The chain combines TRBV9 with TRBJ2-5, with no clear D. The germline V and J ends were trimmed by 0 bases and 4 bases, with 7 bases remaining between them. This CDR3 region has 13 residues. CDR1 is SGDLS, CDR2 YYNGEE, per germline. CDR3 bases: TGTGCCAGCAGCGTAGGATCGTTAGAGACCCAGTACTTC. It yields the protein CASSVGSLETQYF.

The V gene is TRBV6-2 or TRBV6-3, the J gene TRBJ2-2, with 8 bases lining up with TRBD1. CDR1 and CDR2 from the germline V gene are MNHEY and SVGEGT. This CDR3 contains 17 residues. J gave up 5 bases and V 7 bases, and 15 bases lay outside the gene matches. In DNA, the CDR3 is TGTGCCAGCACTGTCTCGGTAGGACAGGGTGTTACCGGGGAGCTGTTTTTT. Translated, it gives CASTVSVGQGVTGELFF.

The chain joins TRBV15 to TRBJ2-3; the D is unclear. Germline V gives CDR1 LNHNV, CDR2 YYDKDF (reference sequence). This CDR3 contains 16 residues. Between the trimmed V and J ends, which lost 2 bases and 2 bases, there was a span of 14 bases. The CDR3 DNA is TGTGCCACCAGCAGAATCGCACTCCAATACACAGATACGCAGTATTTT. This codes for CATSRIALQYTDTQYF.

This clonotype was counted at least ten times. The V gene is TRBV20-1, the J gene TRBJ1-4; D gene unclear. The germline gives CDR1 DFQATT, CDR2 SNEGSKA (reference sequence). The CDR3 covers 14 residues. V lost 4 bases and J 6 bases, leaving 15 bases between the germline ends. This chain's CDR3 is CSATTVGSYEKLFF. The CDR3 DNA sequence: TGCAGTGCTACTACGGTGGGCTCTTATGAAAAACTGTTTTTT.

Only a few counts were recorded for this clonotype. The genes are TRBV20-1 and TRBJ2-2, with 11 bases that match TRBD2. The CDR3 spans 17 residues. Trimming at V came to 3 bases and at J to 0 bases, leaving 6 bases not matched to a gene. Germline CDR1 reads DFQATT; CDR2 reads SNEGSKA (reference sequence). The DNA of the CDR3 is TGCAGTGCTAGCCGACTAGCGGGAATGGCGAACACCGGGGAGCTGTTTTTT. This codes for CSASRLAGMANTGELFF.

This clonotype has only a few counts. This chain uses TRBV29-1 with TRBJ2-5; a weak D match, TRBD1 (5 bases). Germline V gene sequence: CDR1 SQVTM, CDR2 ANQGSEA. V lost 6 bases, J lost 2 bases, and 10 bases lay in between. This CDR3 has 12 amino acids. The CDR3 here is CSVGHKQETQYF. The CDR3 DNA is TGCAGCGTCGGACATAAGCAAGAGACCCAGTACTTC.

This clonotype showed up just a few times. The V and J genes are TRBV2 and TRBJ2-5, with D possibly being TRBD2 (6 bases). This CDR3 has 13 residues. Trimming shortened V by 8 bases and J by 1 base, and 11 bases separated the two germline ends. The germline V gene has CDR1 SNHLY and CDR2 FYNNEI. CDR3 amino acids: CASAGTSQETQYF. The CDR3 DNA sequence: TGTGCCAGCGCCGGGACTTCCCAAGAGACCCAGTACTTC. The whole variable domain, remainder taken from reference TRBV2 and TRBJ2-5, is EPEVTQTPSHQVTQMGQEVILRCVPISNHLYFYWYRQILGQKVEFLVSFYNNEISEKSEIFDDQFSVERPDGSNFTLKIRSTKLEDSAMYFCASAGTSQETQYFGPGTRLLVL.

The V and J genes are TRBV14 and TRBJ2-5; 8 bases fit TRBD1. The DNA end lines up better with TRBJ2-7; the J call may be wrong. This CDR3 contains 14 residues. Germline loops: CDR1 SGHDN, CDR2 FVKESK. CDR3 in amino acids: CASSQWTGTYEQYF. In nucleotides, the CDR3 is TGTGCCAGCAGCCAATGGACAGGGACCTACGAGCAGTACTTC.

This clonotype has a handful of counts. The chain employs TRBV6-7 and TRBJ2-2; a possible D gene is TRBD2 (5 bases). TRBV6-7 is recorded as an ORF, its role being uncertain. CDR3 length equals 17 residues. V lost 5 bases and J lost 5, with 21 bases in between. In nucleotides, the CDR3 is TGTGCCAGCAGTGAGGGTACAAGGCTTCAGGAGACCGGGGAGCTGTTTTTT. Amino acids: CASSEGTRLQETGELFF.

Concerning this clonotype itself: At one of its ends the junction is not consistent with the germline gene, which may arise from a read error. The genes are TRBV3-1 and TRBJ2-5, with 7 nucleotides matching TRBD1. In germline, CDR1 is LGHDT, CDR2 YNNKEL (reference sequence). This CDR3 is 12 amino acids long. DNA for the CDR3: TGTGCCAGCAGTCAAGCAGGACAGGTCGTAGACTTC. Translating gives CASSQAGQVVDF.

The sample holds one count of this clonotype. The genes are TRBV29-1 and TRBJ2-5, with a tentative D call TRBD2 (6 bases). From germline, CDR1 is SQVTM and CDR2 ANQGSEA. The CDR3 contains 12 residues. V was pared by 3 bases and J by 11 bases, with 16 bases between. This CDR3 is CSVDPGGGEQYF. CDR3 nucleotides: TGCAGCGTTGATCCGGGTGGAGGGGAGCAGTACTTC.